Detailed here is one T cell receptor beta chain. The antigen it recognizes is unknown. Per-base qualities were not stored, and no clone one base away is much larger. Library prep was done by the immunoSEQ multiplex PCR assay. Rearranged TCR beta chain sequences were amplified with the hsTCRB Kit following the manufacturer's protocol. An Illumina MiSeq was used to sequence the TCRB libraries. The authors' analysis ran thus. The kit vendor's proprietary platform handled demultiplexing, trimming and gene mapping. TCRdb limited this immuneACCESS table to in-frame rearrangements with V and J called. A share of clones is missing; checked studies link under half to unresolved V genes, and the rest is unexplained. V and J calls and clone size are copied from that table; D and trimming were computed from the DNA. This sample has 23,000 or so clones in its table, and 70% to 80% of those were observed once. The biggest ten clones account for roughly 8% of the sample.

This specimen comes from a study of a mutant IDH1 vaccine in newly diagnosed glioma (dated by TCRdb to about 2021). Regarding the research as a whole: Across visits V03 through V10, patients got a total of eight vaccinations, given in weeks 1, 3, 5, 7, 11, 15, 19 and 23. Of the 25 to 40 treated patients, roughly 60% were male and 37.5% were female, and the mean age was roughly 40 years. For exploratory analyses, longitudinal TCRB deep sequencing was carried out in under 30 treated patients wherever samples were available. Vaccination started 4-6 weeks after radiotherapy alone, or was given together with temozolomide cycles in the groups whose treatment included chemotherapy. Peripheral blood samples were drawn at six visits, namely V03 (baseline), V05, V07, V10, V12 and V13. Prior to enrollment, patients had been given standard therapy consisting of radiotherapy alone, temozolomide alone, or radiochemotherapy with temozolomide, with the combination given to most patients.

The time point label for this specimen denotes: week 11, during vaccination. Each vaccine dose, consisting of 300 ug of a 20-mer mutant IDH1 peptide in Montanide, was administered subcutaneously with topical imiquimod. Donors had newly diagnosed WHO grade 3 or 4 IDH1-mutant astrocytomas with loss of nuclear ATRX. The samples were drawn from NOA16, a multicentre, single-arm, open-label phase I trial in Germany that tested a mutant IDH1 peptide vaccine in humans for the first time. Genomic DNA for TCRB sequencing was isolated from EDTA blood with the DNeasy Blood and Tissue Kit. V is cut by 5 bases and J by 0 bases, and the space between the germline ends is 15 bases. From the germline V gene, CDR1 is SGHNT and CDR2 is YENEEA. CDR3 length: 16 amino acids, cysteine to phenylalanine. The kept DNA is CDR3 alone, 48 bases in frame from the first base. The paper's findings and limits, for the study overall: Availability determined which PBMC samples were chosen for TCRB deep sequencing. It was noted by the authors that analyses of patient blood samples could not be reproduced owing to sample limitations. Immune responses induced by the vaccine were seen in over 80% of patients across multiple MHC alleles. Pseudoprogression seemed to be unrelated to changes in the top peripheral T cell clonotypes found by TCRB sequencing.

The sample here was PBMCs, taken from a glioma patient whose treatment included an IDH1 peptide vaccine. The TCR was taken from a man aged 40-49 years with glioma. The chain joins TRBV11-3 to TRBJ2-3; tentative D gene TRBD1, with 6 bases matching. CDR3 protein: CASSRQGLTSTDTQYF. The nucleotide sequence is given as TGTGCCAGCAGCCGTCAGGGGCTAACTAGCACAGATACGCAGTATTTT.